This TCR beta chain was captured by sequencing in a study of spatial heterogeneity in lung cancer. The germline CDR1 and CDR2 sequences are SGHTA and FQGNSA. The CDR3 length is 15 residues. V was cut by 1 base and J by 9 bases, with 17 bases left in between. All TCR cDNA molecules were individually tagged with a unique molecular identifier. Via MiXCR, TCRdb re-called the 5' RACE reads, giving one row per CDR3 protein. The repertoire consists of approximately 17,000 distinct CDR3 sequences, with approximately 19% occurring once and the leading ten covering around 6%. This sample's time point: blood at routine non-recurrence follow-up after resection. The input material, whole RNA from tumor, nontumor lung or frozen PBMC, was sequenced unsorted.

The TCR was taken from a male donor with early-stage non-small cell lung cancer. The sample here was PBMCs, taken at follow-up. The chain couples TRBV7-2 to TRBJ2-3; D is possibly TRBD2 (6 bases). CDR3 sequence reads: CASSLDQGGYGTQYF. The CDR3 nucleotides read TGTGCCAGCAGCTTAGATCAGGGAGGATATGGAACGCAGTATTTT.